Listed below are T cell receptor beta chains from one sample, sequenced in a study of T cells after yellow fever vaccination. MiXCR, run by TCRdb on the 5' RACE reads, gives a single entry per CDR3 protein. The sample includes about 74,000 distinct CDR3 sequences, 7.1% seen only once; the top ten take about a third. The starting material was CD8+ T cells sorted from PBMCs, obtained 5 days after the first yellow fever vaccination. Source of these receptors: a man aged 18 to 30 who received the YFV17D yellow fever vaccine. CDR3s leave out the opening cysteine and the closing phenylalanine or tryptophan. Fields, in order: V gene, J gene, CDR3 protein.

TRBV5-1	TRBJ2-5	ASSQGQRSKTQY
TRBV29-1	TRBJ2-2	SVGTDRLNTGELF
TRBV7-2	TRBJ2-3	ASSLVVSADTQY
TRBV4-3	TRBJ2-1	ASSHAQSNEQF
TRBV5-5	TRBJ2-2	AASDRATGELF
TRBV24-1	TRBJ2-1	ATSNRTSGLHEQF
TRBV29-1	TRBJ2-7	SVEDQGSYEQY
TRBV5-1	TRBJ2-1	ASSLDFGTGTNEQF
TRBV6-1	TRBJ1-1	ASSIGAGVTEAF
TRBV6-5	TRBJ2-5	ASSYSGTASGGAGETQY
TRBV15	TRBJ2-3	ATSVRTDTQY
TRBV16	TRBJ1-2	ASSPSFQVELNGYT
TRBV15	TRBJ2-1	ATSRAPGRNEQF
TRBV20-1	TRBJ2-7	SARSNQAYEQY
TRBV5-4	TRBJ1-4	ASSFQGVTNEKLF
TRBV24-1	TRBJ1-1	ATSDSRTGVNTEAF
TRBV11-2	TRBJ2-1	ASSTQGSSYNEQF
TRBV20-1	TRBJ1-2	SASNGLRGGGYT
TRBV12-3/TRBV12-4	TRBJ2-2	ASSFPGRTNTGELF
TRBV7-9	TRBJ2-3	ASSYIGDTQY
TRBV2	TRBJ1-1	AIFGLGNTEAF
TRBV10-3	TRBJ2-1	AISDTLINEQF
TRBV5-4	TRBJ2-3	ASSMATLGTDTQY
TRBV11-2	TRBJ2-5	ASSLSPGGQETQY
TRBV29-1	TRBJ2-2	SVELGWGDTGELF
TRBV5-1	TRBJ2-7	ASSAPMTGTAYEQY
TRBV7-9	TRBJ2-1	ASRSGGRANEQF
TRBV7-9	TRBJ1-3	ASSLGSSGNTIY
TRBV20-1	TRBJ2-7	SAVVGIGFEQY
TRBV4-2	TRBJ1-5	ASSQILGGGNQPQH
TRBV7-8	TRBJ1-5	ASSLRGQPQH
TRBV7-7	TRBJ2-1	ASSLSGGVYNEQF
TRBV12-3/TRBV12-4	TRBJ2-1	ASSFWTLRAAYNEQF
TRBV7-9	TRBJ2-3	ASSRGQGGTDTQY
TRBV9	TRBJ2-5	ASSVAAVNRGFKKETQY
TRBV7-6	TRBJ2-1	ASSSSGGPGDEQF
TRBV2	TRBJ2-1	ASSERDYHNEQF